This TCR beta chain was profiled in a study of CD8+ T cells in alopecia areata. Study information: Tofacitinib treatment spanned 6 to 18 months, with 6 months off drug afterward. Study outcomes and limitations: Researchers reported that TCR sharing among patients proved less clear than in mice, possibly HLA-linked.

RNA, once extracted, was reverse transcribed into cDNA for use as the sequencing template. Some clones are missing from TCRdb's copy, which holds only in-frame ones; the method was immunoSEQ multiplex PCR. The table lists some 180,000 clones, about 48% of them singletons. Noted treatment: oral pan-JAK inhibitor, 5-10 mg twice daily. Both peripheral blood and punch biopsies of lesional scalp skin were obtained from patients who had alopecia areata. PBMC-derived CD4+ and CD8+ T cells were sorted. Trimming left V 1 base short and J 2 bases short, with 7 bases between. This CDR3 region has 14 residues. Looked up from germline, CDR1 is SGHDT and CDR2 is YYEEEE. On this clone: Its antigen is as yet unknown.

The receptor was isolated from a human donor with alopecia areata. The chain is built from TRBV5-6 and TRBJ1-5, with a possible D match to TRBD1 (6 bases). The sequencing here drew on CD8+ T cells sorted from blood, taken at week 24, from a patient treated with tofacitinib. CDR3 bases: TGTGCCAGCAGCTTGTCAGGGGGCAATCAGCCCCAGCATTTT. Encoded protein: CASSLSGGNQPQHF. Full variable domain (outside the CDR3, taken from reference TRBV5-6 and TRBJ1-5): DAGVTQSPTHLIKTRGQQVTLRCSPKSGHDTVSWYQQALGQGPQFIFQYYEEEERQRGNFPDRFSGHQFPNYSSELNVNALLLGDSALYLCASSLSGGNQPQHFGDGTRLSIL.